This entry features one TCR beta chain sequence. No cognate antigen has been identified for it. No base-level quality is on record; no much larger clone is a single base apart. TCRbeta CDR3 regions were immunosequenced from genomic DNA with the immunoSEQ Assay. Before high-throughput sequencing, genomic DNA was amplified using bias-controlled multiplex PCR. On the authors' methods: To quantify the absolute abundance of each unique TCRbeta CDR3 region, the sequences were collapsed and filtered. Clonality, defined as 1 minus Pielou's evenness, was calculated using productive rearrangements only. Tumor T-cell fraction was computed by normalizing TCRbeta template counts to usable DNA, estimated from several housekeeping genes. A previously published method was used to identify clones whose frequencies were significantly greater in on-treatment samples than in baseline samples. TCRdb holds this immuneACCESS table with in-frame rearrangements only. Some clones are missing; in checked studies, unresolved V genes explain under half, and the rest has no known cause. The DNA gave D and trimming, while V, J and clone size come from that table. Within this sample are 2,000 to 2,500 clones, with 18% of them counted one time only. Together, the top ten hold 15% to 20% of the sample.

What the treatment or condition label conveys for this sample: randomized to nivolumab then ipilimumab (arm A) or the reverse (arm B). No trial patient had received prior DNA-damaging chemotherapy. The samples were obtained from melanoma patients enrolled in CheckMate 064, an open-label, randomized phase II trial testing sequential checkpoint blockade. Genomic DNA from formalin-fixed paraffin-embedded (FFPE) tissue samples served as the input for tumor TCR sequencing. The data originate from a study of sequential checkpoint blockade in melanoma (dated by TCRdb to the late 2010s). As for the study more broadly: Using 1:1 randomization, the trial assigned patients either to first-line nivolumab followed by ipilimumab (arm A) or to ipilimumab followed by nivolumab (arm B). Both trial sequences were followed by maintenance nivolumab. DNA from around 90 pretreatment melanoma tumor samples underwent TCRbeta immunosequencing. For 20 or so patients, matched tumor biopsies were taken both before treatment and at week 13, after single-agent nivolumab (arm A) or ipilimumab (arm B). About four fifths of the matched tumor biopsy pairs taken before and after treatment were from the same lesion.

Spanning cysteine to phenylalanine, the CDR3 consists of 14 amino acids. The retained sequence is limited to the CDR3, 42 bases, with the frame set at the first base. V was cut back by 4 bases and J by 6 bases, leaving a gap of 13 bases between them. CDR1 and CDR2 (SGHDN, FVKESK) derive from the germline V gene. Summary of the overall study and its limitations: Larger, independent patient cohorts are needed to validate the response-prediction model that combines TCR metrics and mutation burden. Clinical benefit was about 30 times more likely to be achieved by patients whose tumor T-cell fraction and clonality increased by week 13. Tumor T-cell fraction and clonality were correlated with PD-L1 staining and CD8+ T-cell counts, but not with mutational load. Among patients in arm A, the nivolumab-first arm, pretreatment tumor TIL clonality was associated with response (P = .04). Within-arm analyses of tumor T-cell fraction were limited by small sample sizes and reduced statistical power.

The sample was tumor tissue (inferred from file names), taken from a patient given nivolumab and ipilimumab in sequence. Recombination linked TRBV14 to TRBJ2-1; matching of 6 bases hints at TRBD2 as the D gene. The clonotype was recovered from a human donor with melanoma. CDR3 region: CASSRLGPINEQFF. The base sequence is TGTGCCAGCAGCCGACTAGGTCCCATCAATGAGCAGTTCTTC.